These 18 T cell receptor beta chains were sequenced from one sample in a study of blood T cell repertoires in COVID-19. Produced via immunoSEQ multiplex PCR; TCRdb's table is partial and in-frame only. Here the sample spans about 280,000 clones, 90% being singletons. The sample taken for sequencing was PBMCs or T cells enriched from blood (not recorded which). The origin of the receptors is a woman aged 18-30 years with acute COVID-19.

This clone was seen only once. This chain joins TRBV24-1 and TRBJ2-1; 7 positions match TRBD2. The trim removed 0 bases at V and 6 bases at J, leaving 1 base unmatched. The CDR3 length is 14 residues. The germline V gene has CDR1 KGHDR and CDR2 SFDVKD. CDR3 DNA: TGTGCCACCAGTGATTTGTGGGGGGGCAATGAGCAGTTCTTC. Its protein product is CATSDLWGGNEQFF.

About this clone itself: The junction and the germline gene differ at one end; a read error may be behind it. The chain recombines TRBV7-9 with TRBJ1-2; D gene unclear. Germline V CDR1 and CDR2: SEHNR, FQNEAQ (reference sequence). CDR3 length equals 11 residues. This chain's CDR3 is CASSLNWAVIF. The DNA for the CDR3 is TGTGCCAGCAGCTTAAATTGGGCAGTAATCTTC.

The chain carries TRBV3-1 (or the pseudogene TRBV3-2) and TRBJ1-1; D is unresolved. The CDR3 has 13 residues. Germline CDR1 reads LGHDT; CDR2 reads YNNKEL (reference sequence). V lost 1 base to trimming and J lost 7 bases, with 10 bases between them. CDR3 loop: CASSQVTRGEAFF. DNA for the CDR3: TGTGCCAGCAGCCAAGTCACCCGCGGTGAAGCTTTCTTT.

This sequence joins TRBV2 and TRBJ1-5; 8 bases align to TRBD1. The V gene's germline CDR1 is SNHLY and CDR2 FYNNEI. Unmatched junction bases numbered 7, after V lost 10 bases and J lost 5 bases. The CDR3 extends over 13 amino acids. Here the CDR3 reads CAITDREHQPQHF. CDR3 DNA sequence: TGTGCCATAACGGACAGGGAGCATCAGCCCCAGCATTTT.

This clone was seen a handful of times. This chain uses TRBV7-2 with TRBJ2-3; the D is unclear. V was pared by 2 bases and J by 6 bases, with 6 bases between. This CDR3 is built from 12 residues. From germline, CDR1 is SGHTA and CDR2 FQGNSA. This CDR3 is CASSLMGDTQYF. The CDR3 DNA sequence: TGTGCCAGCAGCTTAATGGGCGATACGCAGTATTTT.

This clone was picked up a small number of times. V usage is TRBV6-5 and J usage is TRBJ1-5, with TRBD1 matching 11 bases. The CDR3 is 14 residues long. Germline trimming cut 5 bases from V and 6 bases from J; bases unmatched to any gene: 3. Germline V gene lookup returns CDR1 MNHEY and CDR2 SVGAGI. CDR3 coding DNA: TGTGCCAGCAGTAGGGGGACAGGGGGTCAGCCCCAGCATTTT. It yields the protein CASSRGTGGQPQHF.

The J gene is TRBJ2-2, the V gene TRBV30, with TRBD1 identical over 9 bases. The germline V gene encodes CDR1 GTSNPN and CDR2 SVGIG (reference sequence). With V trimmed by 3 bases and J by 9 bases, 5 bases remained unmatched. The CDR3 covers 13 residues. The CDR3 is CAWRGQGFRELFF. In DNA form, the CDR3 reads TGTGCCTGGAGGGGACAGGGTTTCAGGGAGCTGTTTTTT.

The chain recombines TRBV29-1 with TRBJ2-7; TRBD1 matches 11 bases. CDR3 length: 14 amino acids. After removal of 0 bases from V and 3 bases from J, the junction contained 1 base not matched to a gene. The germline V gene encodes CDR1 SQVTM and CDR2 ANQGSEA. The CDR3 DNA reads as TGCAGCGTTGAAGATGGGACAGGGGGCTACGAGCAGTACTTC. This translates into CSVEDGTGGYEQYF.

This sequence joins TRBV6-5 and TRBJ2-7, with 8 positions matching TRBD1. The CDR3 extends over 15 amino acids. Germline CDR1 MNHEY, CDR2 SVGAGI. Unmatched junction bases numbered 12, after V lost 8 bases and J lost 3 bases. This chain's CDR3 is CASGRRGQALYEQYF. Here the CDR3 DNA reads TGTGCCAGCGGGCGGCGGGGACAGGCGCTCTACGAGCAGTACTTC.

The rearrangement links TRBV2 to TRBJ1-1; D gene unclear. Germline values: CDR1 SNHLY, CDR2 FYNNEI. The CDR3 has 14 amino acids. V gave up 5 bases and J gave up 4 bases, with 14 bases separating them. The CDR3 is CASSNPSGSTEAFF. CDR3 in DNA: TGTGCCAGCAGTAACCCGTCGGGGTCCACTGAAGCTTTCTTT.

The chain joins TRBV30 to TRBJ1-2, with D unclear. Germline CDR1 is GTSNPN and CDR2 is SVGIG (reference sequence). V shed 3 bases and J shed 5 bases, with 22 bases lying between them. This CDR3 has 16 residues. Here the CDR3 DNA reads TGTGCCTGGAGGACGACGACATTTCGCCGCGGGTATGGCTACACCTTC. Residues: CAWRTTTFRRGYGYTF.

This chain connects TRBV5-1 to TRBJ2-1; D is possibly TRBD1 (5 bases). This CDR3 has 14 amino acids. V gave up 3 bases and J gave up 7 bases, with 14 bases separating them. In germline, CDR1 is SGHRS, CDR2 YFSETQ. The CDR3 loop reads CASSSGQRLNEQFF. CDR3 sequence (DNA): TGCGCCAGCAGCTCAGGGCAGAGGTTGAATGAGCAGTTCTTC. Looking up the rest from reference TRBV5-1 and TRBJ2-1 gives the full variable domain: KAGVTQTPRYLIKTRGQQVTLSCSPISGHRSVSWYQQTPGQGLQFLFEYFSETQRNKGNFPGRFSGRQFSNSRSEMNVSTLELGDSALYLCASSSGQRLNEQFFGPGTRLTVL.

The chain uses TRBV2 and TRBJ2-7, with D perhaps matching TRBD2 (5 bases). Germline lookup yields CDR1 SNHLY and CDR2 FYNNEI. V lost 4 bases and J lost 2, with 12 bases in between. CDR3 length equals 14 residues. The CDR3 DNA reads as TGTGCCAGCAGTGCGGACTCCACTACCTACGAGCAGTACTTC. As protein: CASSADSTTYEQYF. The variable domain in full, with the rest retrieved from reference TRBV2 and TRBJ2-7, is EPEVTQTPSHQVTQMGQEVILRCVPISNHLYFYWYRQILGQKVEFLVSFYNNEISEKSEIFDDQFSVERPDGSNFTLKIRSTKLEDSAMYFCASSADSTTYEQYFGPGTRLTVT.

The genes are TRBV25-1 and TRBJ2-1; 10 bases map to TRBD2. The germline gives CDR1 MGHDK, CDR2 SYGVNS. Trimming at V came to 3 bases and at J to 1 base, leaving 3 bases not matched to a gene. The CDR3 is made up of 16 amino acids. CDR3 amino acids: CASSDQLAGSYNEQFF. The CDR3 region has the DNA TGTGCCAGCAGTGATCAACTAGCGGGATCCTACAATGAGCAGTTCTTC. The whole variable domain, filled in from reference TRBV25-1 and TRBJ2-1, reads EADIYQTPRYLVIGTGKKITLECSQTMGHDKMYWYQQDPGMELHLIHYSYGVNSTEKGDLSSESTVSRIRTEHFPLTLESARPSHTSQYLCASSDQLAGSYNEQFFGPGTRLTVL.

This chain uses TRBV28 with TRBJ2-7, with TRBD2 matching 15 bases. This CDR3 region has 19 residues. Germline assignment: CDR1 MDHEN and CDR2 SYDVKM. The ends lost 8 bases at V and 3 bases at J; junction bases unmatched: 17. The CDR3 DNA reads as TGTGCCAGCTCGGGTGCCCCGGGACTAGCGGGAGGAAAGTTCTACGAGCAGTACTTC. Amino acid sequence: CASSGAPGLAGGKFYEQYF.

The J gene is TRBJ2-1, the V gene TRBV5-1; a possible D gene is TRBD1 (6 bases). The V end was cut by 0 bases, the J end by 2 bases, with 12 bases between. The CDR3 is 16 amino acids. Germline V lookup: CDR1 SGHRS, CDR2 YFSETQ. Here the CDR3 DNA reads TGCGCCAGCAGCTTGGTACAGGGATTAGCCTACAATGAGCAGTTCTTC. This sequence encodes CASSLVQGLAYNEQFF.

The chain employs TRBV7-8 and TRBJ2-1; D may be TRBD2 (5 bases). From germline, CDR1 is SGHVS and CDR2 FQNEAQ. The CDR3 totals 14 residues. V shed 2 bases and J shed 9 bases, with 14 bases lying between them. The CDR3 sequence is CASSLFSELGEQFF. For the CDR3, the DNA is TGTGCCAGCAGCTTATTTAGCGAGCTCGGTGAGCAGTTCTTC.

The rearrangement uses TRBV27 and TRBJ2-2; D is perhaps TRBD2 (5 bases). Per germline, CDR1 MNHEY and CDR2 SMNVEV (reference sequence). The CDR3 has 17 amino acids. Deletions cut 9 bases from V and 1 base from J, with 21 bases between. The CDR3 here is CASRPPRATRNTGELFF. As DNA, the CDR3 is TGTGCCAGTCGGCCCCCGAGGGCAACGCGGAACACCGGGGAGCTGTTTTTT.